This entry lists 18 T cell receptor beta chains sequenced from one sample in a study of T-cell memory formation after mild COVID-19 (dated by TCRdb to the early 2020s). Libraries were prepared through 5' RACE. TCRdb records Illumina NovaSeq 6000 as the sequencer. TCRdb handled the public reads itself, with Q25 trimming in fastp and clone calling in MiXCR, and kept productive beta chains. Every CDR3 protein is listed once, alongside the most common genes and DNA of its rows. Here the sample has 200,000 to 250,000 distinct CDR3 sequences; over 9% occur a single time. 3.5% of the sample goes to the ten largest clones. Sequenced material: PBMCs or a T cell subset sorted from them (not recorded which). The receptors shown here come from a man in his late teens or twenties who had mild COVID-19 (a few samples of this study predate the infection). The sample titles of this study are shuffled in the database, so cell type and time point are left out; the donor was told from shared clones.

The rearrangement joins TRBV12-3 or TRBV12-4 to TRBJ2-3; perhaps TRBD1 as D (5 bases). The CDR3 consists of 15 residues. Deletions cut 2 bases from V and 5 bases from J, with 14 bases between. In DNA form, the CDR3 reads TGTGCCAGCAGTTTATCCAGGGCTGGGGTAGATACGCAGTATTTT. Translated: CASSLSRAGVDTQYF.

The V and J genes are TRBV20-1 and TRBJ2-7, with 8 positions matching TRBD2. In germline, CDR1 is DFQATT, CDR2 SNEGSKA (reference sequence). Trimming removed 3 bases from V and 4 bases from J; junction bases left unmatched: 5. The CDR3 loop spans 13 amino acids. In DNA, the CDR3 is TGCAGTGCTAGTATCGCTAGCGGGTACGAGCAGTACGTC. Translation: CSASIASGYEQYV.

Many counts were recorded for this clonotype. CDR3 DNA: TGTGCCAGCAGCTTAGGATCGGATAATTCACCCCTCCACTTT. Translation gives CASSLGSDNSPLHF. The chain has TRBV7-9 and TRBJ1-6; no definite D call. This CDR3 contains 14 residues. CDR1 is SEHNR, CDR2 FQNEAQ, per germline (reference sequence). Trimming took 1 base from V and 5 from J, leaving 6 bases between them.

This sequence joins TRBV7-3 and TRBJ2-1; 8 bases line up with TRBD2. The CDR3 has 15 residues. Germline V gene lookup returns CDR1 SGHTA and CDR2 FQGTGA. V was clipped by 5 bases and J by 4 bases; unmatched bases: 7. The CDR3 reads CASSEAGAEYNEQFF. The CDR3 region has the DNA TGTGCCAGCAGCGAAGCGGGAGCGGAATACAATGAGCAGTTCTTC.

The chain joins TRBV5-5 to TRBJ2-5, with 9 bases lining up with TRBD1. The V gene's germline CDR1 is SGHKS and CDR2 YYEKEE (reference sequence). The length of the CDR3 is 16 residues. The ends lost 4 bases at V and 5 bases at J; junction bases unmatched: 12. The CDR3 here is CASSPPGQGGGETQYF. DNA of the CDR3: TGTGCCAGCAGCCCCCCGGGACAGGGCGGAGGTGAGACCCAGTACTTC.

This clonotype was seen many times. The chain uses TRBV5-1 and TRBJ2-1, with 10 bases matching TRBD2. This CDR3 region has 15 residues. The germline V gene has CDR1 SGHRS and CDR2 YFSETQ. Unmatched junction bases numbered 5, after V lost 0 bases and J lost 8 bases. CDR3 in DNA: TGCGCCAGCAGCTTGGGGGCTAGCGGGGGCTATGAGCAGTTCTTC. It specifies CASSLGASGGYEQFF.

This clonotype was observed a few times. This rearrangement joins TRBV5-1 to TRBJ2-5; D possibly corresponds to TRBD1 (6 bases). This CDR3 has 16 amino acids. Germline V gene sequence: CDR1 SGHRS, CDR2 YFSETQ. The V and J ends lost 3 bases and 1 base respectively, with 16 bases between them. This chain's CDR3 is CASSSYLTGPQETQYF. CDR3 DNA: TGCGCCAGCAGCTCTTACTTGACAGGACCCCAAGAGACCCAGTACTTC.

This clonotype was recorded a few times. This chain links TRBV10-1 with TRBJ2-1, with TRBD1 identical over 8 bases. The ends lost 4 bases at V and 7 bases at J; junction bases unmatched: 3. The CDR3 totals 13 residues. Germline values: CDR1 WNHNN, CDR2 SYGVQD (reference sequence). The CDR3 region is CASSADRANEQFF. Written as DNA, the CDR3 is TGCGCCAGCAGTGCGGACAGGGCAAATGAGCAGTTCTTC.

V is TRBV12-5 and J is TRBJ2-7, with TRBD1 matching 8 bases. The length of the CDR3 is 15 residues. Per the germline V gene, CDR1 is LGHNT and CDR2 is FRNRAP. V trimming: 1 base; J trimming: 6 bases; junction bases outside the gene matches: 8. CDR3 loop: CASGLAGQGDCEQYV. The CDR3 DNA reads TGTGCTAGTGGTTTGGCCGGACAGGGTGATTGCGAGCAGTACGTC.

This clonotype was picked up a small number of times. The rearrangement links TRBV3-1 to TRBJ1-1, with D possibly TRBD1 on 5 matching bases. The CDR3 sequence is 12 residues long. CDR1 and CDR2 from the germline V gene are LGHDT and YNNKEL (reference sequence). The V and J ends lost 4 bases and 10 bases respectively, with 13 bases between them. The CDR3 DNA sequence: TGTGCCAGCAGCCGATCCGATAGGGGAGCTTTCTTT. The encoded protein is CASSRSDRGAFF.

The J gene is TRBJ1-4, the V gene TRBV14; tentatively, D is TRBD1 (6 bases). V was shortened by 4 bases and J by 14 bases, with 17 bases between the two germline ends. Germline V CDR1 and CDR2: SGHDN, FVKESK. This CDR3 has 13 amino acids. The CDR3 here is CASSPGASPALFF. The CDR3, as DNA: TGTGCCAGCAGCCCGGGGGCCTCTCCGGCCCTGTTTTTT. The entire variable domain, with the rest obtained from reference TRBV14 and TRBJ1-4, is as follows: EAGVTQFPSHSVIEKGQTVTLRCDPISGHDNLYWYRRVMGKEIKFLLHFVKESKQDESGMPNNRFLAERTGGTYSTLKVQPAELEDSGVYFCASSPGASPALFFGSGTQLSVL.

This clonotype was counted at least ten times. The rearrangement links TRBV3-1 to TRBJ1-6; a weak D match, TRBD1 (5 bases). CDR3 length: 16 residues. V lost 3 bases, J lost 5 bases, and 14 bases lay in between. CDR1 is LGHDT and CDR2 is YNNKEL in the germline V gene (reference sequence). The CDR3 spells CASSHGWGRNNSPLHF. DNA for the CDR3: TGTGCCAGCAGCCATGGCTGGGGCAGAAATAATTCACCCCTCCACTTT.

This clonotype was observed many times. This chain connects TRBV5-1 to TRBJ1-1, with D possibly being TRBD1 (5 bases). V lost 2 bases, J lost 5 bases, and 13 bases lay in between. The CDR3 loop spans 14 amino acids. From germline, CDR1 is SGHRS and CDR2 YFSETQ. CDR3 loop: CASSFQGAGTEAFF. The DNA of the CDR3 is TGCGCCAGCAGCTTTCAGGGTGCAGGGACTGAAGCTTTCTTT.

This clonotype was counted only a few times. This chain uses TRBV10-3 with TRBJ1-2; D may be TRBD1 (6 bases). This CDR3 is built from 15 residues. CDR1 and CDR2 (germline): ENHRY, SYGVKD. With 3 bases removed from V and 6 bases from J, the gap between germline ends came to 17 bases. The CDR3, as DNA: TGTGCCATCAGTGAACGAACCGGGACACCAGATGGCTACACCTTC. Its translation: CAISERTGTPDGYTF.

The chain joins TRBV5-1 to TRBJ2-4; 9 nucleotides line up with TRBD1. The V gene end was trimmed by 5 bases and the J gene end by 1 base; junction bases not matched to a gene: 16. CDR1 SGHRS and CDR2 YFSETQ come from the germline V gene. The CDR3 runs to 19 residues. The CDR3 coding sequence is TGCGCCAGCAGTTACTCCGGGACAGGGTCCCTCGAGGCCAAAAACATTCAGTACTTC. Translating it yields CASSYSGTGSLEAKNIQYF.

This sequence joins TRBV4-1 and TRBJ1-6, with D possibly TRBD1 on 5 matching bases. From germline, CDR1 is MGHRA and CDR2 YSYEKL. The CDR3 runs 15 residues. Trimming stripped 0 bases from V and 14 bases from J, with 17 bases between. The CDR3 here is CASSQDRGTRASLHF. In nucleotides, the CDR3 is TGCGCCAGCAGCCAAGATCGTGGGACGCGAGCATCCCTCCACTTT.

The chain has TRBV7-9 and TRBJ1-2, with 10 bases matching TRBD1. CDR1 SEHNR and CDR2 FQNEAQ come from the germline V gene (reference sequence). V lost 1 base and J lost 4; bases outside the gene matches: 12. This CDR3 is 18 amino acids long. CDR3 in amino acids: CASSLGGQGPDKSYGYTF. Written as DNA, the CDR3 is TGTGCCAGCAGCTTAGGGGGACAGGGGCCTGATAAGAGCTATGGCTACACCTTC.

The chain employs TRBV3-1 and TRBJ2-1; D not resolved. The V gene's germline CDR1 is LGHDT and CDR2 YNNKEL (reference sequence). CDR3 size: 16 residues. Trimming pared 1 base from V and 9 bases from J, leaving 19 bases between. This chain's CDR3 is CASSQVASPLSGEQFF. The CDR3 DNA reads as TGTGCCAGCAGCCAAGTGGCCAGCCCCCTTTCTGGTGAGCAGTTCTTC.